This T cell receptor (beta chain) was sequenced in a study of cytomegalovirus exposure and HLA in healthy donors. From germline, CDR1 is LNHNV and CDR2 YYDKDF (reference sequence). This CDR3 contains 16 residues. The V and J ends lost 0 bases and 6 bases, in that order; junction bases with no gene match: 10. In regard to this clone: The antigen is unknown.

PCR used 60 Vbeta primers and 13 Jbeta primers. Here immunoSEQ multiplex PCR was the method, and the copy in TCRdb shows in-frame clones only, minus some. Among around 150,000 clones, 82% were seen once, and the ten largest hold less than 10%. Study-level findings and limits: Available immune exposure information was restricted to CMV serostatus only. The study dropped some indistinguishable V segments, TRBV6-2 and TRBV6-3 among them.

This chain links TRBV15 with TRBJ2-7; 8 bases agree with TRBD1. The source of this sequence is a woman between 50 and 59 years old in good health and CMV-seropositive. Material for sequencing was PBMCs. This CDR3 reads CATSRDYPDRDGEQYF. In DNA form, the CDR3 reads TGTGCCACCAGCAGAGATTACCCGGACAGGGACGGCGAGCAGTACTTC. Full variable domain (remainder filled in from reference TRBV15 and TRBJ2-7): DAMVIQNPRYQVTQFGKPVTLSCSQTLNHNVMYWYQQKSSQAPKLLFHYYDKDFNNEADTPDNFQSRRPNTSFCFLDIRSPGLGDTAMYLCATSRDYPDRDGEQYFGPGTRLTVT.